The rows below give T cell receptor beta chains drawn from one sample of a study of monozygotic twins with inflammatory bowel disease. TCRdb reprocessed the 5' RACE reads, with one entry per CDR3 protein and no DNA. The data include more than 350,000 distinct CDR3 sequences; the top ten clones carry about 2.6%. Sequenced input: blood. These receptors all stem from a human donor with ulcerative colitis or Crohn's disease, or a healthy co-twin of an affected twin (not recorded which). Both conserved end residues are part of each CDR3.

>TRBV28|TRBJ2-7
CASSLAGAVEQYF
>TRBV28|TRBJ2-4
CASSPGLAGSNIQYF
>TRBV11-2|TRBJ2-1
CASSERLPHQGIETYNEQFF
>TRBV20-1|TRBJ2-7
CSARGLAENYEQYF
>TRBV12-3/TRBV12-4|TRBJ1-2
CASSLGGTLGDGYTF
>TRBV9|TRBJ2-1
CASSVTGTSGRDNEQFF
>TRBV4-1|TRBJ1-5
CASSPLTGLIQPQHF
>TRBV9|TRBJ2-5
CASSALGTGRETQYF
>TRBV5-1|TRBJ2-2
CASSSTGTPNTGELFF
>TRBV29-1|TRBJ2-7
CSVVKGSYEQYF
>TRBV27|TRBJ2-1
CASSFGLAYNEQFF
>TRBV10-1|TRBJ2-2
CASRDPGRWVERLDTGELFF
>TRBV28|TRBJ1-4
CASSPLRLNEKLFF
>TRBV7-3|TRBJ2-2
CASSLGHSTGELFF
>TRBV15|TRBJ1-3
CATSPRTGSGNTIYF
>TRBV11-2|TRBJ1-1
CASSLDRTAAGSPEAFF
>TRBV7-8|TRBJ1-2
CASSLLKSYTF
>TRBV6-5|TRBJ2-2
CAVLDRAAGELFF
>TRBV20-1|TRBJ2-3
CSALDRGTQYF
>TRBV6-5|TRBJ1-1
CASSQGAVSEAFF
>TRBV9|TRBJ1-5
CASSVGPQGQPQHF
>TRBV6-2/TRBV6-3|TRBJ2-7
CASKRAGTGYEQYF
>TRBV6-2/TRBV6-3|TRBJ1-5
CASSRRLGTGQQPQHF
>TRBV19|TRBJ2-1
CASSMGRGTEQFF
>TRBV5-6|TRBJ2-5
CASSFRIGGRETQYF
>TRBV29-1|TRBJ2-5
CSLGTGGETQYF
>TRBV7-8|TRBJ2-1
CASGLAGYNEQFF
>TRBV7-8|TRBJ2-1
CASSPPRVAGVNEQFF
>TRBV11-1|TRBJ2-2
CASSGRQSGELFF
>TRBV10-3|TRBJ1-6
CAIKGSIGSPLHF
>TRBV19|TRBJ1-2
CASAGGGYGYTF
>TRBV19|TRBJ2-1
CATASGGRNEQFF
>TRBV27|TRBJ2-3
CASSFSWTSGNTDTQYF
>TRBV25-1|TRBJ2-1
CASSESTLYNEQFF
>TRBV5-1|TRBJ2-7
CASSLDGTGLFPNEQYF
>TRBV10-2|TRBJ1-1
CATAGPTEAFF
>TRBV4-1|TRBJ2-5
CASSLTKGGDQETQYF
>TRBV24-1|TRBJ2-1
CATSDLPAGGAHNEQFF
>TRBV25-1|TRBJ2-2
CASSAPGQGGGELFF
>TRBV7-3|TRBJ2-2
CASSLTASGYANTGELFF
>TRBV5-4|TRBJ2-1
CASSRGGAGYNEQFF
>TRBV20-1|TRBJ2-7
CSALEGASYEQYF
>TRBV19|TRBJ1-5
CASTPQGNQPQHF
>TRBV6-6|TRBJ1-1
CASSSAPYTEAFF
>TRBV5-1|TRBJ2-4
CASSFSGVSDIQYF
>TRBV7-9|TRBJ2-5
CASSLGSIIETQYF
>TRBV20-1|TRBJ2-7
CSARDSRWTYEQYF